One and the same sample provided the 21 T cell receptor beta chains below, sequenced in a study of T cell responses to AZD1222 COVID-19 vaccine. Sequenced by immunoSEQ multiplex PCR; TCRdb stores in-frame clones only, minus some. In the table there are 55,000 to 90,000 clones, 84% of which are singletons. The sample consisted of peripheral blood, taken on day 0 of AZD1222 vaccination. Receptors originate from an adult in good health.

The chain uses TRBV19 and TRBJ1-4; a possible D gene is TRBD1 (5 bases). Trimming removed 3 bases at V and 8 bases at J, with 13 bases between. CDR3 length: 14 amino acids. Looked up from germline, CDR1 is LNHDA and CDR2 is SQIVND (reference sequence). The CDR3 loop reads CASSIGGAGEKLFF. The CDR3 DNA is TGTGCCAGTAGTATCGGTGGGGCCGGGGAAAAACTGTTTTTT.

The rearrangement joins TRBV30 to TRBJ1-1; D ambiguous. From germline, CDR1 is GTSNPN and CDR2 SVGIG (reference sequence). V was cut by 2 bases and J by 6 bases, with 16 bases left in between. The CDR3 covers 14 residues. For the CDR3, the DNA is TGTGCCTGGAGTCTGGAAGGGTTTCTATCTGAAGCTTTCTTT. Translating it yields CAWSLEGFLSEAFF.

The gene calls are TRBV28 and TRBJ1-2; D is perhaps TRBD1 (5 bases). Germline CDR1 MDHEN, CDR2 SYDVKM. This CDR3 is built from 14 residues. Between the trimmed V and J ends, which lost 7 bases and 4 bases, there was a span of 16 bases. The CDR3 here is CASISGGLGYGYTF. CDR3 DNA: TGTGCCAGCATTTCCGGGGGACTTGGCTATGGCTACACCTTC.

This chain links TRBV10-3 with TRBJ1-5, with a tentative D call TRBD1 (5 bases). Trimming removed 6 bases from V and 7 bases from J, with 13 bases in between. This CDR3 is built from 13 residues. CDR1 is ENHRY and CDR2 is SYGVKD in the germline V gene. The CDR3 sequence: CAISRDLGQPQHF. As DNA, the CDR3 is TGTGCCATCAGCCGGGACTTAGGGCAGCCCCAGCATTTT.

This chain's CDR3 is CASSVARGQRGYTF. Written as DNA, the CDR3 is TGTGCCAGCAGCGTGGCCCGGGGGCAAAGGGGCTACACCTTC. The V and J genes are TRBV5-4 and TRBJ1-2, with a weak D call TRBD1 (6 bases). The CDR3 runs 14 residues. With 4 bases removed from V and 8 bases from J, the gap between germline ends came to 18 bases. CDR1 is SGHNT and CDR2 is YYREEE in the germline V gene (reference sequence).

This chain links TRBV6-5 with TRBJ1-2, with 10 bases that match TRBD1. With V trimmed by 9 bases and J by 5 bases, 9 bases remained unmatched. Looked up from germline, CDR1 is MNHEY and CDR2 is SVGAGI. CDR3 size: 14 residues. In DNA, the CDR3 is TGTGCCAGTGACCGGGACAGGGGTCCTTATGGCTACACCTTC. Translating gives CASDRDRGPYGYTF.

This chain links TRBV18 with TRBJ2-1, with 9 bases identical to TRBD2. This CDR3 spans 16 amino acids. Germline values: CDR1 KGHSH, CDR2 LQKENI. The junction had 9 bases not matched to a gene; V was cut back by 3 bases and J by 6 bases. The CDR3 bases are TGTGCCAGCTCACCCTGGGGACTAGCAGGTCGCAATGAGCAGTTCTTC. Residues: CASSPWGLAGRNEQFF. Filled out from reference TRBV18 and TRBJ2-1, the complete variable domain reads NAGVMQNPRHLVRRRGQEARLRCSPMKGHSHVYWYRQLPEEGLKFMVYLQKENIIDESGMPKERFSAEFPKEGPSILRIQQVVRGDSAAYFCASSPWGLAGRNEQFFGPGTRLTVL.

This chain joins TRBV19 and TRBJ2-6; D uncertain. CDR3 length: 14 amino acids. V was clipped by 4 bases and J by 1 base, with 5 bases between them. The germline gives CDR1 LNHDA, CDR2 SQIVND (reference sequence). CDR3: CASSSGSGANVLTF. Here the CDR3 DNA reads TGTGCCAGTAGTAGCGGATCTGGGGCCAACGTCCTGACTTTC.

CDR3 in amino acids: CASNPRTSLTLDTQYF. As DNA, the CDR3 is TGTGCCAGCAACCCCCGGACTAGCCTTACCCTAGATACGCAGTATTTT. The chain carries TRBV7-9 and TRBJ2-3; 8 bases agree with TRBD2. After removal of 7 bases from V and 5 bases from J, the junction contained 14 bases not matched to a gene. Per germline, CDR1 SEHNR and CDR2 FQNEAQ (reference sequence). The CDR3 spans 16 residues.

The genes are TRBV27 and TRBJ1-3, with TRBD1 as a possible D gene (5 bases). The CDR3 is made up of 17 amino acids. The V end lost 4 bases, the J end lost 2 bases, and 18 bases lay between the germline ends. Germline CDR1 and CDR2: MNHEY and SMNVEV (reference sequence). CDR3 in DNA: TGTGCCAGCAGTTACAGGCCCCCTCAGTATCCTGGAAACACCATATATTTT. Translating it yields CASSYRPPQYPGNTIYF.

The V and J genes are TRBV12-3 or TRBV12-4 and TRBJ1-1, with a possible D match to TRBD1 (5 bases). The CDR3 totals 13 residues. Trimming removed 11 bases from V and 7 bases from J, with 20 bases in between. The CDR3 nucleotides are TGTGCCGCCCAGAGGCAGGGCGCGGGTGAAGCTTTCTTT. Encoded protein: CAAQRQGAGEAFF.

The rearrangement links TRBV7-9 to TRBJ1-1; the D gene is possibly TRBD1 (5 bases). Trimming removed 1 base at V and 4 bases at J, with 13 bases between. The CDR3 is 15 residues long. CDR1 and CDR2 (germline): SEHNR, FQNEAQ (reference sequence). The CDR3 nucleotides are TGTGCCAGCAGCTTAGGGCGGGGGTTAGGCACTGAAGCTTTCTTT. Protein: CASSLGRGLGTEAFF.

This rearrangement joins TRBV30 to TRBJ1-6; weak D call: TRBD1 (5 bases). V was trimmed by 5 bases and J by 6 bases, leaving 14 bases between them. Germline CDR1 GTSNPN, CDR2 SVGIG (reference sequence). CDR3 length equals 14 residues. The CDR3 DNA reads TGTGCCTGGGGGTGGGAGACAGCTAATTCACCCCTCCACTTT. This translates into CAWGWETANSPLHF.

J is TRBJ1-4 and V is TRBV5-1; TRBD1 is a possible D gene (6 bases). The V end lost 3 bases, the J end lost 3 bases, and 12 bases lay between the germline ends. Germline V gene lookup returns CDR1 SGHRS and CDR2 YFSETQ. The CDR3 has 15 residues. As DNA, the CDR3 is TGCGCCAGCAGCTGGGGGGCCGTCCCTAATGAAAAACTGTTTTTT. This sequence encodes CASSWGAVPNEKLFF.

The chain is built from TRBV2 and TRBJ2-3; D unresolved. Looked up from germline, CDR1 is SNHLY and CDR2 is FYNNEI. This CDR3 is 13 amino acids long. Trimming stripped 4 bases from V and 2 bases from J, with 7 bases between. CDR3 region: CASSGPFTDTQYF. Here the CDR3 DNA reads TGTGCCAGCAGTGGACCCTTCACAGATACGCAGTATTTT.

The rearrangement joins TRBV2 to TRBJ1-2; D is possibly TRBD1 (5 bases). The CDR3 covers 11 residues. Germline-derived CDR1 and CDR2 are SNHLY and FYNNEI. With 7 bases removed from V and 8 bases from J, the gap between germline ends came to 11 bases. Written as DNA, the CDR3 is TGTGCCAGCACGGAGCGGGACGGCTACACCTTC. It translates to CASTERDGYTF.

This clone has more than one count but fewer than ten. J is TRBJ2-4 and V is TRBV19; 7 bases line up with TRBD1. With 4 bases clipped from V and 1 base from J, the junction kept 1 base outside the gene matches. The CDR3 covers 14 residues. Per the germline V gene, CDR1 is LNHDA and CDR2 is SQIVND (reference sequence). The CDR3 here is CASSTDRAKNIQYF. As DNA, the CDR3 is TGTGCCAGTAGTACGGACAGGGCCAAAAACATTCAGTACTTC. The variable domain in full, completed from reference TRBV19 and TRBJ2-4, reads DGGITQSPKYLFRKEGQNVTLSCEQNLNHDAMYWYRQDPGQGLRLIYYSQIVNDFQKGDIAEGYSVSREKKESFPLTVTSAQKNPTAFYLCASSTDRAKNIQYFGAGTRLSVL.

V gene TRBV30 combines with J gene TRBJ2-7, with unresolved D. Germline V gives CDR1 GTSNPN, CDR2 SVGIG (reference sequence). The ends were cut back, 1 base at V and 4 bases at J, with 8 bases in the middle. The CDR3 is 12 residues long. The CDR3 spells CAWSDGDYEQYF. CDR3 in DNA: TGTGCCTGGAGTGACGGAGATTACGAGCAGTACTTC. The whole variable domain, filled in from reference TRBV30 and TRBJ2-7, reads SQTIHQWPATLVQPVGSPLSLECTVEGTSNPNLYWYRQAAGRGLQLLFYSVGIGQISSEVPQNLSASRPQDRQFILSSKKLLLSDSGFYLCAWSDGDYEQYFGPGTRLTVT.

This chain uses TRBV19 with TRBJ1-3; D is uncertain. V lost 3 bases and J 1 base, leaving 7 bases between the germline ends. CDR1 is LNHDA, CDR2 SQIVND, per germline (reference sequence). The CDR3 sequence is 14 residues long. CDR3 sequence (DNA): TGTGCCAGTAGTATTTTCGGATCTGGAAACACCATATATTTT. It is translated as CASSIFGSGNTIYF.

In the case of this clone: Distinct nucleotide sequences in the sample also encode this CDR3. DNA of the CDR3: TGTGCCAGCAGCTTAGAGGGGCTCACAGATACGCAGTATTTT. Translated, it gives CASSLEGLTDTQYF. The V gene is TRBV7-9, the J gene TRBJ2-3; possible D gene TRBD1, 5 bases. This CDR3 comprises 14 residues. V shed 1 base and J shed 2 bases, with 7 bases lying between them. The germline V gene encodes CDR1 SEHNR and CDR2 FQNEAQ (reference sequence).

This clone was counted between two and nine times. This chain links TRBV28 with TRBJ1-6; 7 positions agree with TRBD1. Germline lookup yields CDR1 MDHEN and CDR2 SYDVKM. This CDR3 is 16 amino acids long. V lost 5 bases to trimming and J lost 7 bases; unmatched junction nucleotides: 11. CDR3 residues: CASSEPDRVMNSPLHF. In DNA, the CDR3 is TGTGCCAGCAGTGAACCCGACAGGGTAATGAATTCACCCCTCCACTTT. Full variable domain (outside the CDR3, taken from reference TRBV28 and TRBJ1-6): DVKVTQSSRYLVKRTGEKVFLECVQDMDHENMFWYRQDPGLGLRLIYFSYDVKMKEKGDIPEGYSVSREKKERFSLILESASTNQTSMYLCASSEPDRVMNSPLHFGNGTRLTVT.